This is a list of T cell receptor beta chains from one sample in a study of CD8 T cells in Susac syndrome. MiXCR, applied by TCRdb to the immunoSEQ multiplex PCR reads, yields one record per CDR3 protein. The table shows roughly 130,000 distinct CDR3 sequences, with 90% to 95% occurring only once. The sample was CD8+ T cells from PBMCs. These receptor sequences come from a human donor with Susac syndrome. CDR3s include the opening cysteine and the closing phenylalanine or tryptophan. The size entry is marked missing in some rows and otherwise reads once, few, many or a size class.

j_call | v_call | clone_size | cdr3_aa
TRBJ1-5 | TRBV9 | . | CASSPGDSNQPQHF
TRBJ2-3 | TRBV9 | . | CASSVDPYTQYF
TRBJ2-1 | TRBV29-1 | . | CSVAVAGGYNEQFF
TRBJ2-5 | TRBV4-1 | . | CASSQDRPSGQETQYF
TRBJ1-2 | TRBV7-9 | . | CASSLVLNYGYTF
TRBJ2-7 | TRBV13 | . | CATQPLTSGGRDEQYF
TRBJ2-7 | TRBV6-2/TRBV6-3 | few | CASSSPYEQYF
TRBJ1-2 | TRBV9 | . | CASSPSEGNYGYTF
TRBJ2-5 | TRBV4-1 | . | CASSQPRGGPETQYF
TRBJ2-1 | TRBV6-5 | once | CASSYNLDSPQFF
TRBJ2-5 | TRBV24-1 | . | CATSDSAGGETQYF
TRBJ2-5 | TRBV4-1 | . | CASSSRAGETQYF
TRBJ2-7 | TRBV6-5 | . | CASSYSLNGGSYEQYF
TRBJ2-5 | TRBV30 | few | CAWSVSGETQYF
TRBJ2-2 | TRBV7-6 | . | CASSSGVAHTGELFF
TRBJ1-3 | TRBV4-3 | once | CASSQDLLAGAGNTIYF
TRBJ2-5 | TRBV15 | . | CATSRTMMAPKETQYF
TRBJ1-3 | TRBV27 | . | CASRGAIGSGNTIYF
TRBJ1-1 | TRBV2 | . | CASTNTGSGTEAFF
TRBJ2-1 | TRBV7-2 | once | CASSAQGATTGNEQFF
TRBJ2-5 | TRBV12-3/TRBV12-4 | . | CASEGGLQETQYF
TRBJ2-3 | TRBV12-3/TRBV12-4 | . | CASSLPREGTDTQYF
TRBJ2-7 | TRBV9 | . | CASSVYATGGGPYEQYF
TRBJ2-3 | TRBV25-1 | . | CASSESQRDTDTQYF
TRBJ2-5 | TRBV7-9 | . | CASSLAQGYRETQYF
TRBJ2-7 | TRBV9 | . | CASSPAGEYEQYF
TRBJ1-1 | TRBV5-6 | . | CASSLQGPILNTEAFF
TRBJ2-7 | TRBV7-6 | . | CASSLEDLYEQYF
TRBJ1-1 | TRBV5-1 | . | CASSEGQGLAEAFF
TRBJ1-5 | TRBV6-6 | . | CASTPHRGPNQPQHF
TRBJ2-1 | TRBV4-3 | once | CASSRETSGDEQFF
TRBJ2-1 | TRBV29-1 | . | CSVDPGSSYNEQFF
TRBJ2-3 | TRBV20-1 | . | CSARARDRDSSTDTQYF
TRBJ2-1 | TRBV11-2 | . | CASSLGDRVYNEQFF
TRBJ2-7 | TRBV29-1 | . | CSVEAGDNEQYF
TRBJ1-2 | TRBV9 | . | CASSATGGAGYGYTF
TRBJ2-3 | TRBV7-9 | . | CASSWPNTQYF
TRBJ1-1 | TRBV13 | . | CASPTGHRTEAFF
TRBJ2-3 | TRBV2 | . | CASPRGAATDTQYF
TRBJ2-7 | TRBV9 | . | CANSANRVEAEQYF
TRBJ2-3 | TRBV5-6 | . | CASSYADTQYF
TRBJ2-5 | TRBV7-3 | . | CASSRPGETQYF
TRBJ2-5 | TRBV3-1 | . | CASGGDRPQETQYF
TRBJ2-5 | TRBV2 | . | CASSAVGPSEETQYF
TRBJ2-3 | TRBV10-3 | . | CAISGLAGSTDTQYF
TRBJ2-1 | TRBV6-2/TRBV6-3 | few | CASSLGPSSYNEQFF
TRBJ1-6 | TRBV4-1 | . | CASSQVEQGRSPLHF
TRBJ1-1 | TRBV6-1 | . | CASRAGGWNTEAFF